This is a list of T cell receptor beta chains from one sample in a study of cytomegalovirus exposure and HLA in healthy donors. Produced via immunoSEQ multiplex PCR; TCRdb's table is partial and in-frame only. The repertoire holds 100,000 to 150,000 clones, with about 79% as singletons. Input material: PBMCs. The receptors here all came from a woman aged 45-60 years in good health and CMV-seronegative. Each CDR3 is given with its conserved first and last residue.

j_call: TRBJ2-3
v_call: TRBV7-3
cdr3_aa: CASSLNLGGGTDTQYF

j_call: TRBJ2-7
v_call: TRBV7-2
cdr3_aa: CASSPTGPYEQYF

j_call: TRBJ2-1
v_call: TRBV5-8
cdr3_aa: CASSLVGDAYNEQFF

j_call: TRBJ2-1
v_call: TRBV28
cdr3_aa: CAISGRWYEQFF

j_call: TRBJ2-7
v_call: TRBV7-3
cdr3_aa: CASSPSGPSGRARSYEQYF

j_call: TRBJ2-1
v_call: TRBV5-5
cdr3_aa: CASRTTSGTYNEQFF

j_call: TRBJ1-2
v_call: TRBV19
cdr3_aa: CASSIVPPGGYTF

j_call: TRBJ1-3
v_call: TRBV7-2
cdr3_aa: CASSPGTAGNTIYF

j_call: TRBJ2-1
v_call: TRBV7-9
cdr3_aa: CASSPIWAGVYNEQFF

j_call: TRBJ2-5
v_call: TRBV7-9
cdr3_aa: CASSNVGGAGETQYF

j_call: TRBJ1-2
v_call: TRBV5-1
cdr3_aa: CASSPPLDQGGYTF

j_call: TRBJ1-2
v_call: TRBV5-1
cdr3_aa: CASSPTANYGYTF

j_call: TRBJ2-6
v_call: TRBV25-1
cdr3_aa: CASQIQGSGANVLTF

j_call: TRBJ1-5
v_call: TRBV19
cdr3_aa: CASRGTGVGNQPQHF

j_call: TRBJ2-5
v_call: TRBV2
cdr3_aa: CASSEGQGVETQYF

j_call: TRBJ2-6
v_call: TRBV4-1
cdr3_aa: CASSLVPGSGANVLTF

j_call: TRBJ1-6
v_call: TRBV27
cdr3_aa: CASRQINSPLHF

j_call: TRBJ1-2
v_call: TRBV5-4
cdr3_aa: CASSSGTVNYGYTF

j_call: TRBJ1-2
v_call: TRBV14
cdr3_aa: CASSETGPYGYTF

j_call: TRBJ1-4
v_call: TRBV18
cdr3_aa: CASSPEADPDEKLFF

j_call: TRBJ2-4
v_call: TRBV9
cdr3_aa: CASSPSLASKNIQYF

j_call: TRBJ2-7
v_call: TRBV6-1
cdr3_aa: CASRRDRTAYEQYF

j_call: TRBJ1-2
v_call: TRBV5-6
cdr3_aa: CASRGQGRGGYTF

j_call: TRBJ1-2
v_call: TRBV27
cdr3_aa: CASRSLGQGLFYGYTF

j_call: TRBJ1-1
v_call: TRBV28
cdr3_aa: CASKGFFEAFF

j_call: TRBJ2-7
v_call: TRBV6-6
cdr3_aa: CASSYVGQGRGEQYF

j_call: TRBJ2-5
v_call: TRBV7-8
cdr3_aa: CASSPTEGLAGQETQYF

j_call: TRBJ2-7
v_call: TRBV7-9
cdr3_aa: CASSTRTSGNYEQYF

j_call: TRBJ2-3
v_call: TRBV29-1
cdr3_aa: CSVRGTSGITDTQYF

j_call: TRBJ2-7
v_call: TRBV7-9
cdr3_aa: CASSPPWTSGYEQYF

j_call: TRBJ1-1
v_call: TRBV5-4
cdr3_aa: CASKRRDSGLTEAFF

j_call: TRBJ2-7
v_call: TRBV29-1
cdr3_aa: CSVEGAHYEQYF

j_call: TRBJ1-2
v_call: TRBV6-5
cdr3_aa: CASRQDRDIGGYTF

j_call: TRBJ1-2
v_call: TRBV28
cdr3_aa: CASTAGNYGYTF

j_call: TRBJ2-1
v_call: TRBV28
cdr3_aa: CASGRNNQFF

j_call: TRBJ2-1
v_call: TRBV5-1
cdr3_aa: CASSYGTGLANEQFF

j_call: TRBJ2-1
v_call: TRBV7-9
cdr3_aa: CASSPEGLAGYYNEQFF

j_call: TRBJ1-1
v_call: TRBV20-1
cdr3_aa: CSAPRGTEAFF

j_call: TRBJ1-5
v_call: TRBV15
cdr3_aa: CATSRLSSPGTGVNQPQHF

j_call: TRBJ2-7
v_call: TRBV6-6
cdr3_aa: CASSYSSYEQYF

j_call: TRBJ1-1
v_call: TRBV27
cdr3_aa: CASSLSGQLEAFF

j_call: TRBJ2-1
v_call: TRBV4-1
cdr3_aa: CASSPAGTVNEQFF

j_call: TRBJ1-1
v_call: TRBV29-1
cdr3_aa: CSVDDSRFF

j_call: TRBJ2-1
v_call: TRBV7-3
cdr3_aa: CASSTSGGNEQFF

j_call: TRBJ2-1
v_call: TRBV28
cdr3_aa: CASHSYNEQFF

j_call: TRBJ2-7
v_call: TRBV7-9
cdr3_aa: CASSFPGLAGVEQYF

j_call: TRBJ1-1
v_call: TRBV5-1
cdr3_aa: CASSPAPRGLNTEAFF

j_call: TRBJ2-5
v_call: TRBV7-2
cdr3_aa: CASSRPGWRERIETQYF

j_call: TRBJ2-5
v_call: TRBV7-7
cdr3_aa: CASSLDRGRQETQYF

j_call: TRBJ2-7
v_call: TRBV5-8
cdr3_aa: CASSIEDISYEQYF

j_call: TRBJ2-2
v_call: TRBV11-2
cdr3_aa: CASSLVGQLTGELFF

j_call: TRBJ2-5
v_call: TRBV28
cdr3_aa: CASSPGGGFRETQYF

j_call: TRBJ2-7
v_call: TRBV28
cdr3_aa: CAKPGTGDFFYEQYF

j_call: TRBJ1-1
v_call: TRBV2
cdr3_aa: CAAGSNTEAFF

j_call: TRBJ1-1
v_call: TRBV5-6
cdr3_aa: CASSRDRGGTEAFF

j_call: TRBJ2-7
v_call: TRBV28
cdr3_aa: CASRTSGLAGIYEQYF

j_call: -
v_call: TRBV7-8
cdr3_aa: CASSMKREMGYEQYF

j_call: TRBJ2-5
v_call: TRBV27
cdr3_aa: CASRILGAISLAGKETQYF

j_call: TRBJ1-2
v_call: TRBV25-1
cdr3_aa: CASSVTGTGFTGYTF